The clone carrying this T cell receptor beta chain came up a few times. This sample was included in a study of T-cell reconstitution after alpha-beta-depleted transplantation in children. The trim removed 1 base at V and 4 bases at J, leaving 8 bases unmatched. Germline V lookup: CDR1 SGHRS, CDR2 YFSETQ. This CDR3 is 16 amino acids long. Unique molecular identifiers were incorporated into the prepared TCRbeta library. Each CDR3 protein is one row after TCRdb ran MiXCR on the PCR reads. Of around 500,000 distinct CDR3 sequences in the sample, around an eighth were seen once. This chain connects TRBV5-1 to TRBJ2-5, with TRBD1 identical over 9 bases. The source of this sequence is a human donor who donated a stem cell graft to a child with combined immunodeficiency. The specimen comprised PBMCs from the stem cell graft donor, sampled from the stem cell graft. The CDR3 protein is CASSLIPDRGGETQYF. The DNA for the CDR3 is TGCGCCAGCAGCTTGATCCCCGACAGGGGGGGAGAGACCCAGTACTTC.